This T cell receptor beta chain emerged from a study of tissue T cells after allogeneic stem cell transplantation (dated by TCRdb to between 2022 and 2023). The study in broad terms: Grafts from donors were received by all GVHD patients, with four grafts being unmodified and three being CD34-selected to deplete T cells. When multiple samples of a tissue were available, H&E sections were reviewed by a pathologist, and samples with histologically apparent lymphocytes were prioritized for sequencing. The study profiled TCR beta repertoires across many tissues from research autopsies of patients with and without GVHD, plus mouse models of GVHD. The human arm was a prospective observational study without blinding or randomization. Broad study findings and their caveats: The patient cohort was small and varied clinically, and sampling depth was recognized as a limitation. The study did not establish which tissue TCRs were alloreactive or antigen-specific, and some clones may have been host cells that persisted. In both patients and mice, T cells from blood and spleen picked up only a limited part of the TCR repertoire that was detected in tissues. Only a few T cell clones appeared in more than one patient, yet motif-based clustering showed tissue-specific repertoire signatures that were shared between patients. Within patients, how anatomically similar the tissues were was a key factor in shaping TCR repertoire composition, regardless of disease or transplant status.

The CDR3, from cysteine to phenylalanine, totals 15 residues. Only CDR3 DNA remains: 45 bases, in frame from the first base. CDR1 and CDR2 were assigned from the germline V gene (reference sequence) as SGHKS and YYEKEE. A distance of 14 bases separates the germline ends of V and J, which lose 1 base and 4 bases respectively. Library preparation was by the immunoSEQ multiplex PCR assay. TCRbeta CDR3 sequencing was performed at survey depth by Adaptive Biotechnologies, and CDR3 sequences, V/J genes, productive frequency and template counts were reported. TCR beta CDR3 regions were amplified from genomic DNA rather than RNA. The paper's data handling went like this. Jensen-Shannon divergence was used to quantify pairwise repertoire overlap between tissues, with a value of 1 indicating complete divergence and a value of 0 indicating identical repertoires. Tissues were grouped by single-linkage agglomerative hierarchical clustering of pairwise JSD values, and the clustering results were shown as dendrograms. GLIPH2 was run on all patient samples with simulation_depth 1000, kmer_min_depth 3 and cdr3_length_cutoff 8, and groups with more than two unique CDR3s were retained. In a standardized tissue-overlap score, Jaccard GLIPH-group overlap across patients was extrapolated to a standard repertoire size of 1000 clones. To look at how diversity was associated with clinical or experimental variables, linear mixed-effect models were used, with tissue treated as a fixed effect and individual treated as a random effect. This immuneACCESS table, as held by TCRdb, lists in-frame sequences with V and J called but not all clones. Of the missing ones, under half trace to an unresolved V gene in checked studies; the others have no known cause. The DNA gave D and trimming, while V, J and clone size come from that table. The sample table holds more than 5,500 clones, of which about three quarters were seen once. About 14% of the sample comes from the top ten.

This clone showed up just a few times. The specificity of this receptor is unknown. Base qualities are missing; no much larger clone stands one base away. This specimen's time point label, interpreted: human tissue collected at research (rapid) autopsy. Over an approximately 3-year period, fewer than 10 adult allo-HCT recipients with steroid-refractory GVHD were prospectively enrolled in a research-autopsy study. Every GVHD patient had gastrointestinal GVHD and was given several lines of GVHD-directed therapy, and five of the GVHD patients also had skin involvement. Autopsy tissues included GI sites from esophagus to rectum, liver, skin and lymphoid organs including spleen, after a median post-mortem interval of roughly 9.8 hours. Autopsy specimens were bisected, with one portion flash-frozen in liquid nitrogen and the rest formalin-fixed; GI outer muscle layers were removed. To extract genomic DNA from frozen tissues, either the Mag-Bind Blood & Tissue DNA HDQ 96 Kit on a Chemagic 360 or the DNeasy Blood & Tissue Kit was used. Because of concern about red blood cell contamination, the extracted DNA went through further purification with the Genomic DNA Clean & Concentrator-25 kit.

The TCR sequence derives from a male patient at least 60 years old with steroid-refractory graft-versus-host disease after an allogeneic stem cell transplant. Some T cells may derive from the graft donor when a transplant has been performed. Rearrangement joined TRBV5-5 to TRBJ2-5; TRBD2 is a weak D gene call, 6 bases matching. Sequences were derived from skin, sampled at autopsy. The DNA reads TGTGCCAGCAGCTTGTCCGCGGGGCGCGGAGAGACCCAGTACTTC. It codes for CASSLSAGRGETQYF.